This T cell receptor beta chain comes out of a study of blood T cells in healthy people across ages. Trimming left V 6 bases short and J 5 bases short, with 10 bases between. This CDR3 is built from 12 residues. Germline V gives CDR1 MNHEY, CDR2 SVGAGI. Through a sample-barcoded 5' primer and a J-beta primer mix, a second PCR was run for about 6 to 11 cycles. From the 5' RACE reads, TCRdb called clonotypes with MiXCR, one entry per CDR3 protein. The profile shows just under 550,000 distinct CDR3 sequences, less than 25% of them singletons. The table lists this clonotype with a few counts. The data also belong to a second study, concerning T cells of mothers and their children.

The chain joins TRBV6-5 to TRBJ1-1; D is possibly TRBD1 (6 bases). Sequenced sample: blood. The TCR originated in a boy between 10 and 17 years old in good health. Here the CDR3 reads CASRKQGTEAFF. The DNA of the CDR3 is TGTGCCAGCAGAAAACAGGGAACTGAAGCTTTCTTT.